Reported below is one T cell receptor (beta chain). V was clipped by 1 base and J by 3 bases; unmatched bases: 3. This CDR3 is built from 15 residues. The V gene's germline CDR1 is LNHDA and CDR2 SQIVND (reference sequence). CDR3 and TCR beta VDJ profiling relied on genomic DNA as the template. A single record per CDR3 protein comes from TCRdb applying MiXCR to the reads. Among more than 150,000 distinct CDR3 sequences listed, around 66% were seen once. These data come from a study of CD8+CD57+ T cells in acquired aplastic anemia. The origin of this receptor is a human donor with severe aplastic anemia or a healthy control (not recorded which). The chain joins TRBV19 to TRBJ2-1; the match to TRBD1 covers 7 bases. The sequenced material came from sorted CD4+, CD8+, or CD8+CD57+ T cells (not recorded which) from PBMCs. The CDR3: CASSIGGQSYNEQFF. The CDR3 bases are TGTGCCAGTAGTATAGGGGGACAGAGCTACAATGAGCAGTTCTTC.